Below, one T cell receptor (beta chain) is given with its context. These data belong to a study of blood T cell repertoires in COVID-19. Participant age was roughly 18 to 100 years, and participants resided in fewer than 30 US areas. Participants' reported clinical history set cohort assignment. What the recovered Cohort 3 donors had was two negative PCRs, clearance, or symptom resolution. The CDR3 sequence is 14 residues long. V lost 4 bases and J lost 0, with 10 bases in between. Germline-derived CDR1 and CDR2 are KGHSH and LQKENI. In the original processing: Amplified reference gene primers provided the basis for estimating nucleated cell counts. Data came from immunoSEQ multiplex PCR; TCRdb stores just in-frame clones and leaves some out. V and J calls and clone size come straight from that table; D and trimming were deduced from the DNA. The repertoire has 200,000 to 250,000 clones, 70% to 90% of them found once; the top ten carry roughly a tenth.

Material for sequencing was PBMCs or T cells enriched from blood (not recorded which). This chain connects TRBV18 to TRBJ2-7; D is possibly TRBD2 (6 bases). The source of this sequence is a man younger than 40 who had recovered from COVID-19. As DNA, the CDR3 is TGTGCCAGCTCACGGGCGGGGATCTCCTACGAGCAGTACTTC. It is translated as CASSRAGISYEQYF. Variable domain in full (rest from reference TRBV18 and TRBJ2-7): NAGVMQNPRHLVRRRGQEARLRCSPMKGHSHVYWYRQLPEEGLKFMVYLQKENIIDESGMPKERFSAEFPKEGPSILRIQQVVRGDSAAYFCASSRAGISYEQYFGPGTRLTVT.